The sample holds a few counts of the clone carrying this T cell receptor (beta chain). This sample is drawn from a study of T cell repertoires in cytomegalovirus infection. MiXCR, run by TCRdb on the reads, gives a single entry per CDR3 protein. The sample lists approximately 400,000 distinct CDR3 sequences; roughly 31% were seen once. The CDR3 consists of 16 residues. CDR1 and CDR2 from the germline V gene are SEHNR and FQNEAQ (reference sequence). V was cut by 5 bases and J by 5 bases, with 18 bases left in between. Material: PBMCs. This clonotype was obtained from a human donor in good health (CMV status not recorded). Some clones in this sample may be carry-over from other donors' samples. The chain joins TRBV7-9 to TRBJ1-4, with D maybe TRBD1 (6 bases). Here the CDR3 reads CASSPRGQTLNEKLFF. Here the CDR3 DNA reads TGTGCCAGCAGCCCTAGAGGACAGACCTTAAATGAAAAACTGTTTTTT.